The following is a TCR beta chain sequence with its context. Clones were read by immunoSEQ multiplex PCR, and TCRdb kept only the in-frame ones, dropping some. The table has under 500,000 clones, approximately 92% seen once; the top ten hold 0.95% to 1.3%. The data are from a study of blood T cell repertoires in COVID-19. Across the study: The cDNA or gDNA used as material had been derived from T cells, B-cell-depleted T cells, or PBMCs.

Germline trimming cut 4 bases from V and 5 bases from J; bases unmatched to any gene: 11. Germline V CDR1 and CDR2: SGHNT, YYREEE (reference sequence). This CDR3 spans 15 amino acids. Each recovered donor of Cohort 3 presented with two negative PCRs, clearance, or symptom resolution. The TCR comes from a man younger than 40 who had recovered from COVID-19. The sample consisted of PBMCs or T cells enriched from blood (not recorded which). The chain combines TRBV5-4 with TRBJ1-2, with TRBD1 identical over 7 bases. The CDR3 reads CASSPRGQIIYGYTF. The CDR3 region has the DNA TGTGCCAGCAGCCCGAGGGGACAGATTATATATGGCTACACCTTC.